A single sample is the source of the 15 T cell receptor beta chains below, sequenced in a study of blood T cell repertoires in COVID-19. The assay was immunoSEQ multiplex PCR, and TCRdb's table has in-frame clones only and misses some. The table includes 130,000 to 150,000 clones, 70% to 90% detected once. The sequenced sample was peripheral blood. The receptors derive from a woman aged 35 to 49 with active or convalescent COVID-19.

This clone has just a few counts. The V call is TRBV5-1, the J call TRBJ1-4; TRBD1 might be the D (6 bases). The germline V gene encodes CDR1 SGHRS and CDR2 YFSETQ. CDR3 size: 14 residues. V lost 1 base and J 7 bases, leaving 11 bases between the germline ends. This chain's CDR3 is CASSLMSGAEKLFF. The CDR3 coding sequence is TGCGCCAGCAGCTTGATGTCAGGGGCTGAAAAACTGTTTTTT.

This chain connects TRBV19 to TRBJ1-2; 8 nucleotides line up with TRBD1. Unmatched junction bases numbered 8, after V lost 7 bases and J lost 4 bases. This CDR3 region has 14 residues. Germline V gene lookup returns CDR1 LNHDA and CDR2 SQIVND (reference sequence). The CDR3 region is CASTADRGGYGYTF. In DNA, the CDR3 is TGTGCCAGTACCGCTGACAGGGGCGGCTATGGCTACACCTTC.

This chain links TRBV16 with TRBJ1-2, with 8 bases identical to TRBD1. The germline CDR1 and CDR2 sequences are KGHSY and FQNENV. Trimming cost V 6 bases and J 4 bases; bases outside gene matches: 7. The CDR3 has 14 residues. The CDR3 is CASSLGQGVYGYTF. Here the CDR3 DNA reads TGTGCCAGCAGTCTCGGACAGGGTGTCTATGGCTACACCTTC.

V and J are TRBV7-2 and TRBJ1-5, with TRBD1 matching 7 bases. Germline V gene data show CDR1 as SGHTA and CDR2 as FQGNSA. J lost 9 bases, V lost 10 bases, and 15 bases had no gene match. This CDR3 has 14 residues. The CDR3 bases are TGTGCCACCTCAGGGGGGACAGTTAACATGCCCCAGCATTTT. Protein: CATSGGTVNMPQHF.

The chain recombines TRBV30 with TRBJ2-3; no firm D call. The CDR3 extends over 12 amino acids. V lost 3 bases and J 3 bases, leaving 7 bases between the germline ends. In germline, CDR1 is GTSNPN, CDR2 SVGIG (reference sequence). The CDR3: CAWSLGTDTQYF. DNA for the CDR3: TGTGCCTGGAGCCTCGGGACAGATACGCAGTATTTT.

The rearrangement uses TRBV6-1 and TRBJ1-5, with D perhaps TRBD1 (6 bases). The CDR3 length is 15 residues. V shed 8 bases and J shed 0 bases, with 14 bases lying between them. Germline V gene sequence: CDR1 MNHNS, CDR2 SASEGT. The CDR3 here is CASENRVYSNQPQHF. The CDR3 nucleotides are TGTGCCAGCGAGAACAGGGTTTATAGCAATCAGCCCCAGCATTTT.

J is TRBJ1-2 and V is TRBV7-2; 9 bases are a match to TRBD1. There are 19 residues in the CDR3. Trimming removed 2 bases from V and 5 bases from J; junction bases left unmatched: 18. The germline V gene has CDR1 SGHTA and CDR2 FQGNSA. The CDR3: CASSLIPGQGSHLEYGYTF. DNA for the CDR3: TGTGCCAGCAGCTTAATCCCGGGACAGGGATCCCACCTTGAATATGGCTACACCTTC.

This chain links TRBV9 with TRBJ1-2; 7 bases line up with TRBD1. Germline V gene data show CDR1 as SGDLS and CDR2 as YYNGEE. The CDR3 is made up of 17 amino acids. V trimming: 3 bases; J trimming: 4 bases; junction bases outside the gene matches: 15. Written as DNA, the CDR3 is TGTGCCAGCAGCGGGCCCTTACAGGGGTCGCGGGGCTATGGCTACACCTTC. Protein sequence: CASSGPLQGSRGYGYTF. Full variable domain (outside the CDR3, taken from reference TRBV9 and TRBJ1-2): DSGVTQTPKHLITATGQRVTLRCSPRSGDLSVYWYQQSLDQGLQFLIQYYNGEERAKGNILERFSAQQFPDLHSELNLSSLELGDSALYFCASSGPLQGSRGYGYTFGSGTRLTVV.

The CDR3 coding sequence is TGTGCCAGTACCTTACGGGGGGCGGTTAGCTCCTACAATGAGCAGTTCTTC. Amino acid sequence: CASTLRGAVSSYNEQFF. This chain joins TRBV19 and TRBJ2-1; possibly TRBD2 for D (7 bases). CDR1 and CDR2 from the germline V gene are LNHDA and SQIVND (reference sequence). V was shortened by 7 bases and J by 0 bases, with 19 bases between the two germline ends. This CDR3 has 17 amino acids.

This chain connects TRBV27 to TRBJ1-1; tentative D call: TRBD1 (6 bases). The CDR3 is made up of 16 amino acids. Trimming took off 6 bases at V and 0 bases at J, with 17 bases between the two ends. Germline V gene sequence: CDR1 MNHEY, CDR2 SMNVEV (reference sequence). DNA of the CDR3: TGTGCCAGCAGACCCCGGGGGGCCGACCTGAACACTGAAGCTTTCTTT. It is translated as CASRPRGADLNTEAFF.

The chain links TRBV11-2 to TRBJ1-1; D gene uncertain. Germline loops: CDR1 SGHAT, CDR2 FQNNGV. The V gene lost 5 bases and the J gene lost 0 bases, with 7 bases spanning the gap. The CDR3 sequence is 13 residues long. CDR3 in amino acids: CASSPFLNTEAFF. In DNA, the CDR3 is TGTGCCAGCAGCCCATTTCTGAACACTGAAGCTTTCTTT.

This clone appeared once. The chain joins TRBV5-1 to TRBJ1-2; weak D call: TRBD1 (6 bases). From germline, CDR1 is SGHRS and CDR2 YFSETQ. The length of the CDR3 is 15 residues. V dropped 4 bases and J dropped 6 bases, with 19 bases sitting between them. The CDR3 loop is CASSVNRVAWDGYTF. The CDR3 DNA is TGCGCCAGCAGCGTCAACAGGGTTGCTTGGGATGGCTACACCTTC.

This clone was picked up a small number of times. CDR3 bases: TGTGCCAGTAACCCATTGATGGGGCAGTCCAATGAGCAGTTCTTC. This encodes CASNPLMGQSNEQFF. This rearrangement joins TRBV19 to TRBJ2-1, with D perhaps TRBD1 (5 bases). The CDR3 runs 15 residues. Trimming stripped 7 bases from V and 6 bases from J, with 19 bases between. Germline CDR1 and CDR2: LNHDA and SQIVND (reference sequence).

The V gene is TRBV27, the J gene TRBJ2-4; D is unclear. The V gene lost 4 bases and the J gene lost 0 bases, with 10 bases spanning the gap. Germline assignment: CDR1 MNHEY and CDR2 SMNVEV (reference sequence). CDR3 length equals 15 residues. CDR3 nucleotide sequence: TGTGCCAGCAGTTCGAGAGAGGTAGCCAAAAACATTCAGTACTTC. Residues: CASSSREVAKNIQYF.

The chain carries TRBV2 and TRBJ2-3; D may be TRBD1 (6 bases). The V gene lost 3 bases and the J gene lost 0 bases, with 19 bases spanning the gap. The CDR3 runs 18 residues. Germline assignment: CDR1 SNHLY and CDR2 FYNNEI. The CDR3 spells CASSDGQGFGPSTDTQYF. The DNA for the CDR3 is TGTGCCAGCAGTGATGGGCAGGGGTTTGGTCCTAGCACAGATACGCAGTATTTT.